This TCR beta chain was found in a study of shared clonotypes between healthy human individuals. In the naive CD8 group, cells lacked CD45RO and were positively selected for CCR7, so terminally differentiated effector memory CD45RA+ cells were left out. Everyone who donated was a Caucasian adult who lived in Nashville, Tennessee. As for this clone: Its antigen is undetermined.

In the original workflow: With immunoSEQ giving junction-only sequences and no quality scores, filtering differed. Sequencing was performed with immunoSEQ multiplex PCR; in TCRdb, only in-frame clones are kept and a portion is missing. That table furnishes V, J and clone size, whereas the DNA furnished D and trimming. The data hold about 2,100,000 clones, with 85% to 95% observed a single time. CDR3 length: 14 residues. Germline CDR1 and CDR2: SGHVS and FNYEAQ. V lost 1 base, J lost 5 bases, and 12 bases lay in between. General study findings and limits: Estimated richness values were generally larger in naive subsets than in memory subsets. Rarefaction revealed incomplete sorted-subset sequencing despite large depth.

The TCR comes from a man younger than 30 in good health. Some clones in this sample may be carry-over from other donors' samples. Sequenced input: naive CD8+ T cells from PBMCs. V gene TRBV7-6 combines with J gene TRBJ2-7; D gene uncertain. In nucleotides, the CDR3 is TGTGCCAGCAGCTTAGATAAAGTGGCTCACGAGCAGTACTTC. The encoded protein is CASSLDKVAHEQYF.